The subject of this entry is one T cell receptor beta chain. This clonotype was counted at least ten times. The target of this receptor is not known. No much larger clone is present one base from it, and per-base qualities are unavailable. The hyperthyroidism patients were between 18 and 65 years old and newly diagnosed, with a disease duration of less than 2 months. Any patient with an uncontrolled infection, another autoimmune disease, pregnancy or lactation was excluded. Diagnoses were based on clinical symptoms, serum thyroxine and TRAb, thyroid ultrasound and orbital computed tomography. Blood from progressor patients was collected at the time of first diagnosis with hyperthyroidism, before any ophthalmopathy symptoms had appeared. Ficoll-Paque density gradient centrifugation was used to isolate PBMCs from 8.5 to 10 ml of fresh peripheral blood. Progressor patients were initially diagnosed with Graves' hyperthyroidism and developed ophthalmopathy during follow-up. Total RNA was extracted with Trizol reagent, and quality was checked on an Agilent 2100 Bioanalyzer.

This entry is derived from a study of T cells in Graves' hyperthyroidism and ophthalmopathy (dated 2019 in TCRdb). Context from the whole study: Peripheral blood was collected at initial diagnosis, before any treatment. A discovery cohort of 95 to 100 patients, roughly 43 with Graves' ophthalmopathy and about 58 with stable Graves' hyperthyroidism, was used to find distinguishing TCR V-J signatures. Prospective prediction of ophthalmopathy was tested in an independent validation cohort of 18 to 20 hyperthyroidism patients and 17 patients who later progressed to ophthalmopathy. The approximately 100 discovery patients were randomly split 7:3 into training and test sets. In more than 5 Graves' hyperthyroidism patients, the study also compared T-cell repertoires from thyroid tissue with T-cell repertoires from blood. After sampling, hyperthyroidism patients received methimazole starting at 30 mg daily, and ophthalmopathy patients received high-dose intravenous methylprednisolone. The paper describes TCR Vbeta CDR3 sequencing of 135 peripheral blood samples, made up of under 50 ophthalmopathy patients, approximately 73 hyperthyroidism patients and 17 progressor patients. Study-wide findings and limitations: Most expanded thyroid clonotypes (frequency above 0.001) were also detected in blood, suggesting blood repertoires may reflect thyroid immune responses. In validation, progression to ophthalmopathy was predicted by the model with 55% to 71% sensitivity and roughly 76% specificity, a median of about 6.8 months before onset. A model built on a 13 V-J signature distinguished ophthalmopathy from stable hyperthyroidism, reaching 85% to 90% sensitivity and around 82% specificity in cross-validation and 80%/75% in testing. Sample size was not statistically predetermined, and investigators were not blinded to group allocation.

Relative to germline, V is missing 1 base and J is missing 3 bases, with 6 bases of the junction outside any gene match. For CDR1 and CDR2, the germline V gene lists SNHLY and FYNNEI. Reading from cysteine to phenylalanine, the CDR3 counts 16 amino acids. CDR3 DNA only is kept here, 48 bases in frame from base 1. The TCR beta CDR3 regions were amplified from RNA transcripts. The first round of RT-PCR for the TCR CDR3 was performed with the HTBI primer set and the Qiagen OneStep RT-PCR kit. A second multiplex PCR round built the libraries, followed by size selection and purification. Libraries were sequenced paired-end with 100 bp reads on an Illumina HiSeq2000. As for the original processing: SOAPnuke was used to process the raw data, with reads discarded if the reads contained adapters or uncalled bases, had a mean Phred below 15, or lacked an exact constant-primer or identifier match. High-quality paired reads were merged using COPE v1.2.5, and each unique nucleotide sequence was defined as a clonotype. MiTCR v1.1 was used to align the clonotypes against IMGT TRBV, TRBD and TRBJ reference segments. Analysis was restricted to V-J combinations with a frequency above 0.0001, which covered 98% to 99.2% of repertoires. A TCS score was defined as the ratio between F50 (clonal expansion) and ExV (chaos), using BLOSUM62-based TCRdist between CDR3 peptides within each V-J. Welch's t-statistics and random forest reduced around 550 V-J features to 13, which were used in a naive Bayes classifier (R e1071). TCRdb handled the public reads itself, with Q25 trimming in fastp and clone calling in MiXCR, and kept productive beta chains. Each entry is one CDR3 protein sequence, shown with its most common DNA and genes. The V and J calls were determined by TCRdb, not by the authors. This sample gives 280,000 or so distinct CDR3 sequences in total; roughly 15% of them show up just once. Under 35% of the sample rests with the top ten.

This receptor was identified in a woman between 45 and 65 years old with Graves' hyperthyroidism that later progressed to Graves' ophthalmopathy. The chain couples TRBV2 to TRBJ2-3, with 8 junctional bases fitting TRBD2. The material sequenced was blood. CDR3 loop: CASSEDGGGRTDTQYF. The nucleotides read TGTGCCAGCAGTGAAGATGGCGGGGGGAGGACAGATACGCAGTATTTT.